This note documents a single TCR beta chain sequence. The sample contains more than one DNA sequence encoding this CDR3. The protocol was immunoSEQ multiplex PCR, while the TCRdb copy is restricted to in-frame clones and leaves out a portion. The table lists about 2 million clones, just under 95% of them singletons. Germline lookup yields CDR1 SGHAT and CDR2 FQDESV (reference sequence). J lost 2 bases, V lost 1 base, and 2 bases had no gene match. The CDR3 contains 14 residues. Cells designated naive CD8 were CD45RO-negative and were positively selected for CCR7, with terminally differentiated effector memory CD45RA+ cells excluded. The sample comes from a study of shared clonotypes between healthy human individuals.

The TCR sequence derives from a man between 18 and 35 years old in good health. The chain has TRBV11-1 and TRBJ2-7; 7 nucleotides line up with TRBD1. Sequenced: naive CD8+ T cells sorted from blood. CDR3 in DNA: TGTGCCAGCAGCTTAGGGGGACAGACCTACGAGCAGTACTTC. The encoded protein is CASSLGGQTYEQYF.